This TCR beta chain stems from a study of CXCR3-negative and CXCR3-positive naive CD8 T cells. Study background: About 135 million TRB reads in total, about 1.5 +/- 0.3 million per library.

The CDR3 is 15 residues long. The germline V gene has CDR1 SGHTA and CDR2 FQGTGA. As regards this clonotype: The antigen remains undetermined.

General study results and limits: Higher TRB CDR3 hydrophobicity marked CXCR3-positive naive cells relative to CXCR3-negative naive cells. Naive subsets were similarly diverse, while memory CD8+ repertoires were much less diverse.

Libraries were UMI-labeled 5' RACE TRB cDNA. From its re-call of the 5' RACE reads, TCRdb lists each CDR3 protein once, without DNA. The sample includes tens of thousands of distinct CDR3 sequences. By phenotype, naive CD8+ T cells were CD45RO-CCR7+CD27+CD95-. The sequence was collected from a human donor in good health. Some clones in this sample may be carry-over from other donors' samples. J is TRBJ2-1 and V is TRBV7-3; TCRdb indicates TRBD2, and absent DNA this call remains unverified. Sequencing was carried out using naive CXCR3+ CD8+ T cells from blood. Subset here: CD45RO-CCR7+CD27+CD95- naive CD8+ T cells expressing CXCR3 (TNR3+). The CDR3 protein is CASSSGTTSYNEQFF. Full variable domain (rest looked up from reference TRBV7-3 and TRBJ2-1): GAGVSQTPSNKVTEKGKYVELRCDPISGHTALYWYRQSLGQGPEFLIYFQGTGAADDSGLPNDRFFAVRPEGSVSTLKIQRTERGDSAVYLCASSSGTTSYNEQFFGPGTRLTVL.